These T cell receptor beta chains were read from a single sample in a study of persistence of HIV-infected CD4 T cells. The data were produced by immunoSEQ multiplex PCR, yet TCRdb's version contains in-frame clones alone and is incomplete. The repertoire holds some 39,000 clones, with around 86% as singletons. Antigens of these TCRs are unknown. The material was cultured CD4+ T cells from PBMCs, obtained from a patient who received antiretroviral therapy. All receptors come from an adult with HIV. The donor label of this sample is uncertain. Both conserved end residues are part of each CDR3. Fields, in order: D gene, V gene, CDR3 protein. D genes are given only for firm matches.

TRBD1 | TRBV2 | CASSRDRGPSTDTQYF
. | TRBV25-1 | CASSSRSQDYGYTF
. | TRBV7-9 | CASTVGGSSGANVLTF
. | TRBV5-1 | CASGLDNYNEQFF
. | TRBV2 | CASSVIRVWQYF
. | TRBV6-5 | CASSWGLSNEKLFF
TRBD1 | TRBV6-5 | CASSPGQGADGYTF
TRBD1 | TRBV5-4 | CASSLAPAGGPGELFF
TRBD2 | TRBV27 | CASSPGTSGGPEQFF
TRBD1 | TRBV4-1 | CASSLEPGQGNEKLFF
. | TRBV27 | CASSQGIEQYF
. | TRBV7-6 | CASSFSLYGTDTQYF
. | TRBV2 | CASSAGGKGIYGYTF
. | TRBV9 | CASSVAGRGTEAFF
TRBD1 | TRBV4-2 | CASSRDRVETEAFF
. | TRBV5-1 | CASSGAWGTEAFF
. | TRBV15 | CATSRDPNSGNTIYF
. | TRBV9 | CASSFSSYNEQFF
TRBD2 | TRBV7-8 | CASSAASGGGYEQYF
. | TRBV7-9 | CASRPGTGSYNEQFF
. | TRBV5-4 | CASSLPGSLRTEAFF
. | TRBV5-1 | CASSLVGDTQYF
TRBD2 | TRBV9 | CASSVGTGGRNTGELFF
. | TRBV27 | CASSLSRHLNYGYTF
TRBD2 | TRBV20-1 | CSASLLAGGPGDTQYF
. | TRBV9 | CASSLQGTSQETQYF
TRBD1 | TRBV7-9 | CASSGQDYGYTF
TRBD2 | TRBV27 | CASSSGLAAGELFF
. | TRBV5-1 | CASSLDLRGTEAFF
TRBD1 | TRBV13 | CASSSELAGTGRTEAFF
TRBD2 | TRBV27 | CASSLYGTTYEQYF
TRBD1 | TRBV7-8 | CASSYRGALSPLHF
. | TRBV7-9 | CASSLESSNTGELFF
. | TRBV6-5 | CATKAGPLEKLFF
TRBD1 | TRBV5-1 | CASSLAGTDNYGYTF
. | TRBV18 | CASSPRLRQNTEAFF
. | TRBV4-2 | CASSQDLTPGIF
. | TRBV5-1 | CASSLDGATEQFF
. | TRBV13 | CASSPPGLDGGNIQYF
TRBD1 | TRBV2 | CASRGQGALQETQYF
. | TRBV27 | CASSSRQEYGYTF
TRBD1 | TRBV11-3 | CASSPPATGALGELFF
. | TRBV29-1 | CSISWGNEQFF
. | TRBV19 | CASSIVGARGAGIQYF
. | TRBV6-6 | CASTAAGTSNYGYTF
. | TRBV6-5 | CASSLPGRPLEQYF
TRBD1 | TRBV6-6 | CASSRDSYNEQFF
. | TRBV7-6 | CASSLELQGTGTIYF
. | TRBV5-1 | CASSLDGMNTGELFF
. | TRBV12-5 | CASGSNRVYTF
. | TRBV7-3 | CASSLLAGGVSGYTF
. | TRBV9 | CASSARQAGTDTQYF
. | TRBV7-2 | CASSLSTMRLNIQYF
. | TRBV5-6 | CASSLVGLTNEKLFF
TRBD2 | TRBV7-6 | CASSPATSVRDLETQYF